Below are 4 T cell receptor beta chains sequenced from a single sample in a study of tumor-infiltrating lymphocytes in oesophageal squamous cell carcinoma. TCRdb reprocessed the PCR reads with MiXCR, giving one entry per CDR3 protein. The table has around 12,000 distinct CDR3 sequences, around 53% seen once. Specimen: esophageal tumor tissue. The receptors come from a female donor with esophageal squamous cell carcinoma.

This clonotype turned up a few times. The CDR3 sequence is CASSIRIGNEQYF. In nucleotides, the CDR3 is TGTGCCAGTAGTATCCGGATTGGCAATGAGCAGTACTTC. J is TRBJ2-5 and V is TRBV19; no definite D call. This CDR3 spans 13 amino acids. V dropped 3 bases and J dropped 11 bases, with 16 bases sitting between them. Germline loops: CDR1 LNHDA, CDR2 SQIVND (reference sequence). The whole variable domain, filled in from reference TRBV19 and TRBJ2-5, reads DGGITQSPKYLFRKEGQNVTLSCEQNLNHDAMYWYRQDPGQGLRLIYYSQIVNDFQKGDIAEGYSVSREKKESFPLTVTSAQKNPTAFYLCASSIRIGNEQYFGPGTRLLVL.

This chain uses TRBV7-9 with TRBJ2-1; D might be TRBD1 (6 bases). The end of the DNA is better explained by TRBJ2-7, so the J call may be wrong. The CDR3 is 18 amino acids. Germline V gene lookup returns CDR1 SEHNR and CDR2 FQNEAQ (reference sequence). DNA of the CDR3: TGTGCCAGCAGCTTAGGCCCCAGTGGGCAGGGGCCCTCCTACGAGCAGTACTTC. Translating gives CASSLGPSGQGPSYEQYF.

In its sample, this clonotype was seen many times. Possible read error: a much larger clone is one base away. This rearrangement joins TRBV7-2 to TRBJ2-7; D possibly corresponds to TRBD2 (6 bases). There are 15 residues in the CDR3. V dropped 1 base and J dropped 9 bases, with 19 bases sitting between them. Germline CDR1 is SGHTA and CDR2 is FQGNSA. CDR3 DNA sequence: TGTGCCAGCAGCTTAGATGGGTCGACGGGGGTCGGGCAGTACTTC. This sequence encodes CASSLDGSTGVGQYF.

V usage is TRBV28 and J usage is TRBJ2-1; 10 positions match TRBD2. The J call is in doubt because the DNA end fits TRBJ2-7 better. The length of the CDR3 is 15 residues. Looked up from germline, CDR1 is MDHEN and CDR2 is SYDVKM. CDR3 nucleotides: TGTGCCAGCAGTTTAGACCCTAGCGGGGGCTACGAGCAGTACTTC. Protein: CASSLDPSGGYEQYF.